The sequence of this TCR beta chain was determined in a study of memory CD4+ T cells and cytomegalovirus serostatus. About the study: Of the healthy Belgian adults, under 10 were CMV seropositive and 24 seronegative.

Germline V CDR1 and CDR2: SGHKS, YYEKEE (reference sequence). The germline V and J ends were trimmed by 0 bases and 0 bases, with 6 bases remaining between them. This CDR3 is 14 amino acids long. Findings and caveats of the study: CD4+ memory repertoires contained about 40% of the roughly 160 reported CMV TCRbeta sequences.

Method: immunoSEQ multiplex PCR; TCRdb's copy keeps in-frame clones and lacks some. The sample includes over 50,000 clones, roughly 79% of them seen just once. Single viable CD3+CD4+CD8-CD45RO+ cells were sorted as the memory CD4+ T cells. CD4+ T cells were isolated by positive magnetic selection. A word on this clone: Its antigen is unknown.

This receptor was obtained from an adult in good health and CMV-seronegative. V usage is TRBV5-5 and J usage is TRBJ1-1; no clear D. The sample consisted of memory CD4+ T cells from blood. Here the CDR3 DNA reads TGTGCCAGCAGCTTGGTAACTCTGAACACTGAAGCTTTCTTT. Its protein product is CASSLVTLNTEAFF.